This T cell receptor (beta chain) was recovered during a study of blood T cell repertoires in COVID-19. Data came from immunoSEQ multiplex PCR; TCRdb stores just in-frame clones and leaves some out. The sample holds around 160,000 clones, just over 90% seen once. The germline gives CDR1 SGHRS, CDR2 YFSETQ. After removal of 5 bases from V and 5 bases from J, the junction contained 6 bases not matched to a gene. The CDR3 spans 13 residues. Sequenced material: peripheral blood. The chain uses TRBV5-1 and TRBJ1-1, with 7 bases lining up with TRBD1. The source of this sequence is a woman aged 60-75 years with COVID-19, enrolled during active disease. The DNA for the CDR3 is TGCGCCAGCAGTATGACAGGGAGAACTGAAGCTTTCTTT. The encoded protein is CASSMTGRTEAFF.